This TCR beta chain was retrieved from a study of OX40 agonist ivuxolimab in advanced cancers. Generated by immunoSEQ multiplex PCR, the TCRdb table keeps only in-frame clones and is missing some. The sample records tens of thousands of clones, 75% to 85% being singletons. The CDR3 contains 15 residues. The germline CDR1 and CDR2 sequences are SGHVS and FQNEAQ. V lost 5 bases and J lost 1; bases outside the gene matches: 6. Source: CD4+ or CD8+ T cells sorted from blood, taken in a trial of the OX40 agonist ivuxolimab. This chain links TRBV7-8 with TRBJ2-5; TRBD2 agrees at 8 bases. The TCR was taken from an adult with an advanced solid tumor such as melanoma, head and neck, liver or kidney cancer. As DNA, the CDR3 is TGTGCCAGCAGCAAACTAGCGGACGTCCAAGAGACCCAGTACTTC. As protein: CASSKLADVQETQYF.